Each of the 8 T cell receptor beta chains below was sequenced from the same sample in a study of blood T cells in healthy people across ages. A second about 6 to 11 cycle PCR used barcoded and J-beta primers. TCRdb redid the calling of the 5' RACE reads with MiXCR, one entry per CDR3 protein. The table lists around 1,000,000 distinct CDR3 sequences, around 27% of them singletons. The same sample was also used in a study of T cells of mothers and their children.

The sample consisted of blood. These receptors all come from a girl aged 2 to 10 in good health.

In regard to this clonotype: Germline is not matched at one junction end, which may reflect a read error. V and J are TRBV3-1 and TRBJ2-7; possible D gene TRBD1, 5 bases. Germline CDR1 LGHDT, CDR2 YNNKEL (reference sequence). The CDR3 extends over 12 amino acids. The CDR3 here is CASGHYRGEQYF. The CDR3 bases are TGTGCCAGCGGCCATTATAGGGGCGAGCAGTACTTC.

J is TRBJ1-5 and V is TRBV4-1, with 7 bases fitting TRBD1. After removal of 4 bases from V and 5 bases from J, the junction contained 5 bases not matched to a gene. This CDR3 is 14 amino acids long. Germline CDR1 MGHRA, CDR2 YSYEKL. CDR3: CASSPTGYYQPQHF. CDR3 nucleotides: TGCGCCAGCAGCCCGACAGGGTACTATCAGCCCCAGCATTTT.

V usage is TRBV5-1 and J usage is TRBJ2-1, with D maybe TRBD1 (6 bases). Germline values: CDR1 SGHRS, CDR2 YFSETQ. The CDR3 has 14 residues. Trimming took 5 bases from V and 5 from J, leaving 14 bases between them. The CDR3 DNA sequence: TGCGCCAGCAGGACCACAGGGAGCCACAATGAGCAGTTCTTC. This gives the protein CASRTTGSHNEQFF.

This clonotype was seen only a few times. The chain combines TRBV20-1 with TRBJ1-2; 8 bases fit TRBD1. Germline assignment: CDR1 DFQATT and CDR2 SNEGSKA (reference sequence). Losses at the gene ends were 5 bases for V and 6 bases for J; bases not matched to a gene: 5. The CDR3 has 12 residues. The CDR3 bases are TGCAGTGCTGTTCCGGGACAGGATGGCTACACCTTC. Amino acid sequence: CSAVPGQDGYTF.

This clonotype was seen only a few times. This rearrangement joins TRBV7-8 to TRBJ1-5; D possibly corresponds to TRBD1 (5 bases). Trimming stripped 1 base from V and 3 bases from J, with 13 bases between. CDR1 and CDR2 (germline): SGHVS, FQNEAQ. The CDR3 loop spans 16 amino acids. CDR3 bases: TGTGCCAGCAGCTTAGTTCCAGGGACTATCAATCAGCCCCAGCATTTT. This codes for CASSLVPGTINQPQHF.

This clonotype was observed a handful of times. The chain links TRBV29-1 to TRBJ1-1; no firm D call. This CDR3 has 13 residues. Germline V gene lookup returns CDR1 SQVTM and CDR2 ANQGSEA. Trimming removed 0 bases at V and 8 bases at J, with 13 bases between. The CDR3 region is CSVEDHPVGEAFF. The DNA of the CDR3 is TGCAGCGTTGAAGATCACCCGGTCGGGGAAGCTTTCTTT.

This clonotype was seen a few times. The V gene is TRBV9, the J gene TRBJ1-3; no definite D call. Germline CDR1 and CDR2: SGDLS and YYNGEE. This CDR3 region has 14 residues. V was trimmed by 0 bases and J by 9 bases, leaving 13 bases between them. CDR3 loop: CASSVAGARSTIYF. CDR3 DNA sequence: TGTGCCAGCAGCGTAGCGGGCGCACGAAGCACCATATATTTT.

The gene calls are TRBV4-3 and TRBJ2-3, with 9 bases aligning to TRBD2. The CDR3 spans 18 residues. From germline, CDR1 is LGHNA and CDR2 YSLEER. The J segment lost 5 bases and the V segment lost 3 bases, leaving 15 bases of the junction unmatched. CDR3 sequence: CASSQDRVAGGIIDTQYF. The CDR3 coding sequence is TGCGCCAGCAGCCAGGATCGGGTCGCGGGGGGGATAATAGATACGCAGTATTTT.